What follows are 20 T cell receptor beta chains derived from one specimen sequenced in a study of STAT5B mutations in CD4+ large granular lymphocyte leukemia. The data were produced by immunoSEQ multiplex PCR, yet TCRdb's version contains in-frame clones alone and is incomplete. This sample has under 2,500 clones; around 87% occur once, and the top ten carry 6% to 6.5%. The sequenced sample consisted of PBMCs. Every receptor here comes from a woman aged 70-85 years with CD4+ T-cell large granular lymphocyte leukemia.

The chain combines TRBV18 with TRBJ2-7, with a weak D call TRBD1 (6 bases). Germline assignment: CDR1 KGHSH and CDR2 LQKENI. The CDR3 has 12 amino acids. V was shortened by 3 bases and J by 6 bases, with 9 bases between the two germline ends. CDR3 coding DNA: TGTGCCAGCTCACCTGGACAGTTCGAGCAGTACTTC. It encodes CASSPGQFEQYF.

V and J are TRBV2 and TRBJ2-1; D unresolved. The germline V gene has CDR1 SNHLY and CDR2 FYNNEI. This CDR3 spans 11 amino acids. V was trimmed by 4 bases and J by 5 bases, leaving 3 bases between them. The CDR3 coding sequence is TGTGCCAGCAGTGGTAACAATGAGCAGTTCTTC. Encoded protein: CASSGNNEQFF. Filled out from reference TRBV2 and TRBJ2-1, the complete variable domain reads EPEVTQTPSHQVTQMGQEVILRCVPISNHLYFYWYRQILGQKVEFLVSFYNNEISEKSEIFDDQFSVERPDGSNFTLKIRSTKLEDSAMYFCASSGNNEQFFGPGTRLTVL.

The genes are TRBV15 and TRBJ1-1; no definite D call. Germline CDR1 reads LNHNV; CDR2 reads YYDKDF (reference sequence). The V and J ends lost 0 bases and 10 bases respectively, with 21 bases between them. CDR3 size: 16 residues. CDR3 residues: CATSRDQALGSAGAFF. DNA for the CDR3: TGTGCCACCAGCAGAGATCAGGCTCTCGGGAGCGCCGGAGCTTTCTTT.

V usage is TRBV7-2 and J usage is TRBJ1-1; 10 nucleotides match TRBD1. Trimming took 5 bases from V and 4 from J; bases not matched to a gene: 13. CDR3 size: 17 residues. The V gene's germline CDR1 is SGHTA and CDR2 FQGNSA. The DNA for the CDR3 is TGTGCCAGCAGCCTAACAATCCCCTGGACAGGGGGCACTGAAGCTTTCTTT. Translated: CASSLTIPWTGGTEAFF.

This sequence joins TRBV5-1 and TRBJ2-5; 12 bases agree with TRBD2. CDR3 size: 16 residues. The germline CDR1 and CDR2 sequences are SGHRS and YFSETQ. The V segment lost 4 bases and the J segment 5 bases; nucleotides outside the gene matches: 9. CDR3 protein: CASSPRTSGEGETQYF. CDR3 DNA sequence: TGCGCCAGCAGCCCGCGGACTAGCGGGGAGGGGGAGACCCAGTACTTC.

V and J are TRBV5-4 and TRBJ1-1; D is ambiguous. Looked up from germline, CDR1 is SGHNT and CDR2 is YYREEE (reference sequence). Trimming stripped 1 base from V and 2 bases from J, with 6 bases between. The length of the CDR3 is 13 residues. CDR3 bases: TGTGCCAGCAGCTTGCCCACCAACACTGAAGCTTTCTTT. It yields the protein CASSLPTNTEAFF.

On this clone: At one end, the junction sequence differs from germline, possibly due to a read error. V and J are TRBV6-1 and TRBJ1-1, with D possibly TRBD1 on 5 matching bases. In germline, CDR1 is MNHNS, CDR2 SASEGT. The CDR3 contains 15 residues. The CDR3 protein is CASREGVRGNTEAFF. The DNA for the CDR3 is TGTGCCAGCAGGGAAGGGGTACGGGGGAACACTGAAGCTTTCTTT.

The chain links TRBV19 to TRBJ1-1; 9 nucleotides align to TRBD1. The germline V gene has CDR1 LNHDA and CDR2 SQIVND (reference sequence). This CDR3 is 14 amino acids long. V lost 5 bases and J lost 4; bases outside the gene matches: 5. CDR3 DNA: TGTGCCAGTAGTGAAACAGGGGGCCTCACTGAAGCTTTCTTT. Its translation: CASSETGGLTEAFF.

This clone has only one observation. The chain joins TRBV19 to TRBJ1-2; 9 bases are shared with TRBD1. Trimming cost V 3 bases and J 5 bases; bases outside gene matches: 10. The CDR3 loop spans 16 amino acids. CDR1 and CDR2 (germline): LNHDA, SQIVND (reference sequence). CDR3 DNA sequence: TGTGCCAGTAGTATCGCCGGATCCGGGACAGGGTATGGCTACACCTTC. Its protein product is CASSIAGSGTGYGYTF.

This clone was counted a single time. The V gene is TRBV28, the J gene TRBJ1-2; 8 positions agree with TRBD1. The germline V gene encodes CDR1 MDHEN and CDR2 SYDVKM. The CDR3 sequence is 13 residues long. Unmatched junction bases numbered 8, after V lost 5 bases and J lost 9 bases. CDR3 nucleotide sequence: TGTGCCAGCAGTCCCGACAGGGGATTGAGCTACACCTTC. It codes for CASSPDRGLSYTF.

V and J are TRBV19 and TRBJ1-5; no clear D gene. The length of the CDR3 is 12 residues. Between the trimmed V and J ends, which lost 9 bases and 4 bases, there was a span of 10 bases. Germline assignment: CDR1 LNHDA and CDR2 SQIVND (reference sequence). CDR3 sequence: CASSGWNQPQHF. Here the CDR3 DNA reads TGTGCCAGCTCGGGCTGGAATCAGCCCCAGCATTTT.

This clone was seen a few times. CDR3 sequence: CAWSVEWGYTF. DNA of the CDR3: TGTGCCTGGAGTGTAGAGTGGGGCTACACCTTC. The chain uses TRBV30 and TRBJ1-2; D is undetermined. V lost 0 bases, J lost 8 bases, and 7 bases lay in between. Germline CDR1 and CDR2: GTSNPN and SVGIG (reference sequence). The CDR3 totals 11 residues.

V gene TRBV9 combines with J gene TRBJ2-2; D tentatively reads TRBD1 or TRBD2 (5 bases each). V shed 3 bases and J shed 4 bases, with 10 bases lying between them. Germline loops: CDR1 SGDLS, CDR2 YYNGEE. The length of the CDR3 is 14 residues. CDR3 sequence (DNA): TGTGCCAGCAGCGAGAGGGGAGTCACCGGGGAGCTGTTTTTT. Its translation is CASSERGVTGELFF.

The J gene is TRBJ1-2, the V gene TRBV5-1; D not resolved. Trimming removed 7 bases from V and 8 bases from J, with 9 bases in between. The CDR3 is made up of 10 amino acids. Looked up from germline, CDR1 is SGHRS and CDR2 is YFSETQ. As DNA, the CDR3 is TGCGCCAGCCCAGCTTGGGGCTACACCTTC. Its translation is CASPAWGYTF.

The CDR3 DNA sequence: TGTGCCAGCAGGTCGACAGGGGAGCAGCCCCAGCATTTT. Amino acid sequence: CASRSTGEQPQHF. J is TRBJ1-5 and V is TRBV2; 8 positions match TRBD1. Germline V gives CDR1 SNHLY, CDR2 FYNNEI. The CDR3 covers 13 residues. The J segment lost 7 bases and the V segment lost 6 bases, leaving 5 bases of the junction unmatched.

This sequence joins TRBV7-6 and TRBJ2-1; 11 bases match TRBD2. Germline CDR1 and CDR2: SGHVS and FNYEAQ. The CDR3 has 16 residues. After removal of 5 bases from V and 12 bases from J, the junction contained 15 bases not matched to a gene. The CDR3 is CASSPIAGGPVGRQFF. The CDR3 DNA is TGTGCCAGCAGCCCCATAGCGGGGGGGCCAGTCGGACGGCAGTTCTTC.

CDR3 loop: CASSLGTVYGYTF. DNA for the CDR3: TGTGCCAGCAGCTTAGGTACAGTCTATGGCTACACCTTC. The V call is TRBV7-2, the J call TRBJ1-2; unclear D gene. V was trimmed by 1 base and J by 4 bases, leaving 7 bases between them. Germline CDR1 reads SGHTA; CDR2 reads FQGNSA. The CDR3 is made up of 13 amino acids.

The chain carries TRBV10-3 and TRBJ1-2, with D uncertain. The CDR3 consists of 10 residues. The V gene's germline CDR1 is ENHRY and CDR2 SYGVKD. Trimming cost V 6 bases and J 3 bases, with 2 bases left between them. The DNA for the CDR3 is TGTGCCATCAGGGACTATGGCTACACCTTC. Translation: CAIRDYGYTF.

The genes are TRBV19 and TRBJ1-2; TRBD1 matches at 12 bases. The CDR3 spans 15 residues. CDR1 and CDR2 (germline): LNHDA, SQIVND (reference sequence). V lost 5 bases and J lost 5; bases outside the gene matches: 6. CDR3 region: CASSSQGQGAYGYTF. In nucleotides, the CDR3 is TGTGCCAGTAGTTCCCAGGGACAGGGGGCGTATGGCTACACCTTC.

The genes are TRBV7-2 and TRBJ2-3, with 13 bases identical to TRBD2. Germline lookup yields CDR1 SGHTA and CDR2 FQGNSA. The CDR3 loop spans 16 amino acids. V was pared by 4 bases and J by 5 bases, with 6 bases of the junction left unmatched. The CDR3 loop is CASSSRLAGGIDTQYF. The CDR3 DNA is TGTGCCAGCAGCTCGCGACTAGCGGGGGGTATAGATACGCAGTATTTT.